This is a list of T cell receptor beta chains from one sample in a study of CD8 T cells in ankylosing spondylitis. TCRdb analysed the 5' RACE reads with MiXCR anew, one entry per CDR3 protein. The table records approximately 250,000 distinct CDR3 sequences, about 24% of them present only once. The source material was blood, either unsorted or a sorted T cell fraction (not recorded which). The receptors here all came from a male donor with ankylosing spondylitis or in good health (not recorded which). Each CDR3 is given without its conserved first and last residue. Rows give clone size only sometimes, using once, few, many, or a class for an expanded clone.

size: many
V: TRBV20-1
J: TRBJ2-1
CDR3: SARTSGGVQNEQF

size: .
V: TRBV19
J: TRBJ2-1
CDR3: ASSIAGTGTEQF

size: many
V: TRBV20-1
J: TRBJ2-3
CDR3: TVPGGGTDTQY

size: .
V: TRBV6-5
J: TRBJ2-7
CDR3: ASSQDSTSYEQY

size: .
V: TRBV20-1
J: TRBJ2-1
CDR3: SARGFGNEQF

size: few
V: TRBV18
J: TRBJ2-1
CDR3: ASSSTSGTGSFYEQF

size: .
V: TRBV20-1
J: TRBJ1-6
CDR3: SATSGRTANSPLH

size: few
V: TRBV20-1
J: TRBJ1-4
CDR3: SASVRGPEKLF

size: many
V: TRBV12-3/TRBV12-4
J: TRBJ1-2
CDR3: ASRQGGGGYT

size: .
V: TRBV5-1
J: TRBJ2-3
CDR3: ASSPSVATGVGDTQY

size: .
V: TRBV2
J: TRBJ2-1
CDR3: ASRGFGTSGGDYNEQF

size: .
V: TRBV7-9
J: TRBJ2-1
CDR3: ASSISRGEQF

size: .
V: TRBV5-5
J: TRBJ2-7
CDR3: ASSLVFQLRLSSYEQY

size: .
V: TRBV12-3/TRBV12-4
J: TRBJ1-2
CDR3: ASSFRGGHYGYT

size: few
V: TRBV12-3/TRBV12-4
J: TRBJ1-5
CDR3: ASQGASNQPQH

size: many
V: TRBV20-1
J: TRBJ2-7
CDR3: SARDLGQGAKQY

size: .
V: TRBV21-1
J: TRBJ1-1
CDR3: ASSKDGQNTEAF

size: many
V: TRBV6-1
J: TRBJ2-3
CDR3: ASSEVGGTDTQY

size: .
V: TRBV2
J: TRBJ1-6
CDR3: ASNTGGAGSPLH

size: many
V: TRBV7-2
J: TRBJ2-3
CDR3: ASSLSGTSGGDTQY

size: .
V: TRBV6-6
J: TRBJ2-5
CDR3: ASSYLKETQY

size: once
V: TRBV5-1
J: TRBJ1-6
CDR3: ASSLALSDSPLH

size: few
V: TRBV20-1
J: TRBJ1-2
CDR3: SATQGNYGYT

size: .
V: TRBV15
J: TRBJ2-3
CDR3: ATSKFMGMGTQY

size: many
V: TRBV4-2
J: TRBJ2-2
CDR3: ASSLGQGAGELF

size: few
V: TRBV20-1
J: TRBJ2-1
CDR3: SPYPGQPYNEQF

size: many
V: TRBV12-3/TRBV12-4
J: TRBJ1-6
CDR3: ASNTGFSSPLH

size: .
V: TRBV5-1
J: TRBJ2-5
CDR3: ASSGLAGASLETQY

size: .
V: TRBV10-2
J: TRBJ2-7
CDR3: ASSGAGVGEQY

size: many
V: TRBV20-1
J: TRBJ1-1
CDR3: SASDYALLNTEAF

size: many
V: TRBV10-3
J: TRBJ2-5
CDR3: AISEPGGVAETQY

size: many
V: TRBV12-3/TRBV12-4
J: TRBJ2-1
CDR3: ASSQGQGTYNEQF